Listed below are T cell receptor beta chains from one sample, sequenced in a study of vaccination effects on CD4 cells after COVID-19. These TCRs are of unknown antigen specificity. Using immunoSEQ multiplex PCR, the repertoire was profiled, and TCRdb retains in-frame clones only, with some absent. The data show 55,000 to 75,000 clones, 76% seen once. This material consisted of CD4+ T cells from PBMCs cultured with HCoV-NL63 spike peptides, taken before COVID-19 vaccination. The receptor source for this set is a human donor who received a COVID-19 vaccine. Each CDR3 is given with its conserved first and last residue. The order of the fields is CDR3 length, V gene, clone size, D gene, J gene, CDR3 DNA, CDR3 protein. The D gene is left open where the match is weak. Size is stated for part of the rows, as once, few or many counts, or as a class when the clone is expanded.

16	TRBV7-2	NA	NA	TRBJ2-3	TGTGCCAGCAGCTTGGGCGCAGGGCTCTTCACAGATACGCAGTATTTT	CASSLGAGLFTDTQYF
15	TRBV27	NA	NA	TRBJ2-5	TGTGCCAGCAGTTTGTACAGTCCTCATGTGGAGACCCAGTACTTC	CASSLYSPHVETQYF
18	TRBV10-2	NA	TRBD2	TRBJ2-1	TGCGCCAGTCCGTACCCCGAAATGGGGGGACTAGTTTACAATGAGCAGTTCTTC	CASPYPEMGGLVYNEQFF
16	TRBV9	NA	NA	TRBJ2-3	TGTGCCAGCATTGCCCCCAGAGGGATGAGCACAGATACGCAGTATTTT	CASIAPRGMSTDTQYF
14	TRBV2	NA	NA	TRBJ2-6	TGTGCCAGCAGTGTGGAATCTGGGGCCAACGTCCTGACTTTC	CASSVESGANVLTF
14	TRBV4-2	NA	NA	TRBJ2-5	TGTGCCAGCAGCCAAGACGTCCGAATGAAGACCCAGTACTTC	CASSQDVRMKTQYF
14	TRBV28	NA	TRBD2	TRBJ2-4	TGTGCCAGCACCGCGGCGGGGGGTGTGGGCATTCAGTACTTC	CASTAAGGVGIQYF
16	TRBV6-6	medium-sized	NA	TRBJ1-5	TGTGCCAGCAGTTACTCCTGGGGTTATAGCAATCAGCCCCAGCATTTT	CASSYSWGYSNQPQHF
15	TRBV28	NA	TRBD1	TRBJ1-2	TGTGCCAGCAGACATCAACAGGGGCACGGCTATGGCTACACCTTC	CASRHQQGHGYGYTF
18	TRBV15	NA	TRBD1	TRBJ1-2	TGTGCCACCAGCAGAGGCTACCGGGACAGGGGTTCTAACTATGGCTACACCTTC	CATSRGYRDRGSNYGYTF
16	TRBV7-8	NA	NA	TRBJ2-5	TGTGCCAGCAGCTTAGGGGCGGGGGCCCCCCAAGAGACCCAGTACTTC	CASSLGAGAPQETQYF
14	TRBV7-3	NA	TRBD2	TRBJ2-3	TGTGCCAGCAGCTTAACCCGGGGGGCAGATACGCAGTATTTT	CASSLTRGADTQYF
15	TRBV11-2	NA	TRBD2	TRBJ2-5	TGTGCCAGCAGCTTAGAGCGGGGGGGGCAAGAGACCCAGTACTTC	CASSLERGGQETQYF
15	TRBV6-2/TRBV6-3	NA	NA	TRBJ1-2	TGTGCCAGCAGTGACCACTCAGGGTTAGTCGGCGGCTACACCTTC	CASSDHSGLVGGYTF
15	TRBV15	NA	TRBD1	TRBJ1-5	TGTGCCACCAGCAATTGGGACAGCTTCAATCAGCCCCAGCATTTT	CATSNWDSFNQPQHF
15	TRBV30	few	NA	TRBJ1-5	TGTGCCTGGAGTGGAGGCCGGGACCGCAATCAGCCCCAGCATTTT	CAWSGGRDRNQPQHF
15	TRBV11-2	NA	TRBD1	TRBJ1-1	TGTGCCAGCAGCCCGCCGACAGGGGGGCCCACTGAAGCTTTCTTT	CASSPPTGGPTEAFF
13	TRBV6-5	NA	NA	TRBJ2-2	TGTGCCAGCAGTTACTTTCACACCGGGGAGCTGTTTTTT	CASSYFHTGELFF
18	TRBV27	NA	TRBD1	TRBJ2-6	TGTGCCAGCAGTCCCCTCAGGGACAGGGGGTTTGGGGCCAACGTCCTGACTTTC	CASSPLRDRGFGANVLTF
14	TRBV30	NA	NA	TRBJ2-3	TGTGCCTGGAGTTGGGGCGGGGGCACAGATACGCAGTATTTT	CAWSWGGGTDTQYF
15	TRBV29-1	NA	TRBD2	TRBJ2-3	TGCAGCGTTGGATTGGCGGGGGGTAACACAGATACGCAGTATTTT	CSVGLAGGNTDTQYF
11	TRBV3-1/TRBV3-2	NA	NA	TRBJ2-5	TGTGCCAGCAGCCAGGAAGAGACCCAGTACTTC	CASSQEETQYF
17	TRBV9	NA	NA	TRBJ1-3	TGTGCCAGCAGCGTATCAAGGCTCGAAAGCTCTGGAAACACCATATATTTT	CASSVSRLESSGNTIYF